This is a list of T cell receptor beta chains from one sample in a study of identifying expanded T cells in peripheral blood. The method was immunoSEQ multiplex PCR; TCRdb's version includes in-frame clones alone and lacks a portion of them. The table shows 90,000 to 95,000 clones, with approximately 88% occurring only once. Specimen: blood. The origin of the receptors is a person between 18 and 75 years old in good health. Each CDR3 is given with its conserved first and last residue. D genes are given only for firm matches. Clone size, where shown, is once, few, many, or a class for clones that have expanded.

v_call,j_call,d_call,cdr3_length,clone_size,cdr3_nt,cdr3_aa
TRBV27,TRBJ2-7,TRBD1,14,once,TGTGCCAGCAGTTTTACAGGGGCGCTCAACGAGCAGTACTTC,CASSFTGALNEQYF
TRBV29-1,TRBJ2-1,NA,14,NA,TGCAGCGTTGAAGACCCGCCGGGCTACAATGAGCAGTTCTTC,CSVEDPPGYNEQFF
TRBV27,TRBJ1-3,NA,18,once,TGTGCCAGCAGTTTAGTAGGGCCCCAGACACAGGACTGGAACACCATATATTTT,CASSLVGPQTQDWNTIYF
TRBV5-8,TRBJ2-6,NA,17,NA,TGTGCCAGCAGCCTACTTGGGTTTAGCTCTGGGGCCAACGTCCTGACTTTC,CASSLLGFSSGANVLTF
TRBV4-2,TRBJ2-2,NA,15,NA,TGTGCCAGCAGCCAAGAGTTCTTCAACACCGGGGAGCTGTTTTTT,CASSQEFFNTGELFF
TRBV6-6,TRBJ2-7,NA,15,NA,TGTGCCAGCAGTTACCACAAGGGGGGGGGAGGCGAGCAGTACTTC,CASSYHKGGGGEQYF
TRBV30,TRBJ1-6,TRBD1,15,NA,TGTGCCTGGAGTGTACGTGGACAGGGTAATTCACCCCTCCACTTT,CAWSVRGQGNSPLHF
TRBV19,TRBJ2-1,TRBD2,17,NA,TGTGCCAGTAGTATACCCCGGGTAGCGGGGGGGTCTCGGGAGCAGTTCTTC,CASSIPRVAGGSREQFF
TRBV18,TRBJ2-5,TRBD2,16,NA,TGTGCCAGCTCCCTCGGGGGAGCGGGAGACCTGGAGACCCAGTACTTC,CASSLGGAGDLETQYF
TRBV18,TRBJ1-1,NA,13,NA,TGTGCCAGCTCACCAGGCAGGGGAGTTGAAGCTTTCTTT,CASSPGRGVEAFF
TRBV6-5,TRBJ2-7,TRBD2,16,once,TGTGCCAGCAGTTCCCATAGCGGGGGGGCCGCGGGCGAGCAGTACTTC,CASSSHSGGAAGEQYF
TRBV9,TRBJ1-3,NA,15,once,TGTGCCAGCAGCGTAGGGCCTAACTCTGGAAACACCATATATTTT,CASSVGPNSGNTIYF
TRBV28,TRBJ1-2,NA,13,NA,TGTGCCAGCGGGTCCGGTTTCAACTATGGCTACACCTTC,CASGSGFNYGYTF
TRBV7-3,TRBJ2-1,NA,14,NA,TGTGCCAGCAGCTCCCCGAGCTCCTACAATGAGCAGTTCTTC,CASSSPSSYNEQFF
TRBV7-2,TRBJ2-1,TRBD2,16,NA,TGTGCCAGCAGCTTACAAGCGGGGGGCCCCTACAATGAGCAGTTCTTC,CASSLQAGGPYNEQFF
TRBV12-5,TRBJ2-3,TRBD2,14,NA,TGTGCTAGTGCACTTAGCGGGGGGACAGATACGCAGTATTTT,CASALSGGTDTQYF
TRBV19,TRBJ1-5,NA,13,NA,TGTGCCAGTAGTCTTTCGACTTTTCAGCCCCAGCATTTT,CASSLSTFQPQHF
TRBV7-6,TRBJ2-3,NA,17,NA,TGTGCCAGCAGCTTAAGAGGGAGCGGGTCCAACACAGATACGCAGTATTTT,CASSLRGSGSNTDTQYF
TRBV19,TRBJ1-5,NA,13,NA,TGTGCCACCTCCGACGGCCGTGATCAGCCCCAGCATTTT,CATSDGRDQPQHF
TRBV7-8,TRBJ2-7,NA,15,once,TGTGCCAGCAGCCCCCAAGGCGGACAGACCTACGAGCAGTACTTC,CASSPQGGQTYEQYF
TRBV7-9,TRBJ2-7,NA,15,NA,TGTGCCAGCAGCTTCTGGAGACCGGACGGGTACGAGCAGTACTTC,CASSFWRPDGYEQYF
TRBV18,TRBJ1-2,NA,15,NA,TGTGCCAGCTCACTCCAGGACATTCCGATCTATGGCTACACCTTC,CASSLQDIPIYGYTF
TRBV30,TRBJ2-7,NA,13,NA,TGTGCCTGGAACGCGGGACAGAGCTACGAGCAGTACTTC,CAWNAGQSYEQYF
TRBV4-1,TRBJ2-7,TRBD1,16,NA,TGCGCCAGCAGCCAACCGGGGACAGGGCACTCCTACGAGCAGTACTTC,CASSQPGTGHSYEQYF
TRBV19,TRBJ2-7,NA,15,NA,TGTGCCAGTAGTATAGGCGGGGACTCCGCCGCCGAGCAGTACTTC,CASSIGGDSAAEQYF
TRBV30,TRBJ1-2,NA,12,NA,TGTGCCTGGACCATTGCTAACTATGGCTACACCTTC,CAWTIANYGYTF
TRBV6-5,TRBJ1-2,TRBD1,13,NA,TGTGCCAGCAGTCCGCGGACAGGGGGTGGCTACACCTTC,CASSPRTGGGYTF
TRBV27,TRBJ2-7,NA,15,NA,TGTGCCAGCAGTTTATCAACGGTGGCAACGGGTGAGCAGTACTTC,CASSLSTVATGEQYF
TRBV5-1,TRBJ1-2,NA,17,NA,TGCGCCAGCAGCTTGAGTCGGAGTTCGGACGGGGCTTATGGCTACACCTTC,CASSLSRSSDGAYGYTF
TRBV27,TRBJ2-3,NA,11,NA,TGTGCCAGCAGTTTGTACGATACGCAGTATTTT,CASSLYDTQYF
TRBV6-6,TRBJ1-5,NA,14,NA,TGTGCCAGCACTGGGGGGGGTTGGAATCAGCCCCAGCATTTT,CASTGGGWNQPQHF
TRBV6-1,TRBJ2-6,TRBD1,18,NA,TGTGCCAGCAGTGGGGACAGGGTTGCCCTGTTTGGGGCCAACGTCCTGACTTTC,CASSGDRVALFGANVLTF
TRBV11-2,TRBJ2-7,NA,11,NA,TGTGCCAGCAGCCCGCTCTACGAGCAGTACTTC,CASSPLYEQYF
TRBV4-2,TRBJ2-1,TRBD1,19,NA,TGTGCCAGCAGCCAAGATGGTAGGTTGGGACAGGGGGTGAGAGATGAGCAGTTCTTC,CASSQDGRLGQGVRDEQFF
TRBV5-1,TRBJ1-1,NA,11,NA,TGCGCCAGCAGCTTGGACACTGAAGCTTTCTTT,CASSLDTEAFF
TRBV7-9,TRBJ2-3,NA,16,NA,TGTGCCAGCCTATTGGTACTAGGGGGGGAGACAGATACGCAGTATTTT,CASLLVLGGETDTQYF
TRBV9,TRBJ2-5,TRBD1,16,NA,TGTGCCAGCAGCGTGGGACAGGGGCCCACGGGAGAGACCCAGTACTTC,CASSVGQGPTGETQYF
TRBV9,TRBJ2-1,TRBD2,16,NA,TGTGCCAGCAGCCTCGGACTAGCGTACCTCTACAATGAGCAGTTCTTC,CASSLGLAYLYNEQFF
TRBV11-2,TRBJ2-1,TRBD2,17,NA,TGTGCCAGCAGCTTCCTTGGGACTAGCGGGGCCTACAATGAGCAGTTCTTC,CASSFLGTSGAYNEQFF
TRBV5-8,TRBJ1-2,NA,16,NA,TGTGCCAGCAGCTCCCAGGGGATTCCCTACCTCTATGGCTACACCTTC,CASSSQGIPYLYGYTF
TRBV9,TRBJ2-1,NA,15,NA,TGTGCCAGCAGCTCGAGGAGGGAGAGTTACAATGAGCAGTTCTTC,CASSSRRESYNEQFF
TRBV6-5,TRBJ1-1,NA,13,NA,TGTGCCAGCAGCCGACAGGATAACACTGAAGCTTTCTTT,CASSRQDNTEAFF
TRBV9,TRBJ2-7,NA,17,NA,TGTGCCAGCAGCATAACCCGGTGGCGGGACGGCTCCTACGAGCAGTACTTC,CASSITRWRDGSYEQYF
TRBV5-1,TRBJ1-1,TRBD1,15,NA,TGCGCCAGCAGCCTAAACACAGGGGTGAACACTGAAGCTTTCTTT,CASSLNTGVNTEAFF
TRBV9,TRBJ2-7,NA,14,NA,TGTGCCAGCAGCGTAGGCGAGAGCTCCTACGAGCAGTACTTC,CASSVGESSYEQYF
TRBV5-6,TRBJ1-2,NA,14,NA,TGTGCCAGCAGCTCAGGGTCTACTAACTATGGCTACACCTTC,CASSSGSTNYGYTF
TRBV25-1,TRBJ2-5,TRBD2,13,NA,TGTGCCAGCCAAGGACTAGCACGAGAGACCCAGTACTTC,CASQGLARETQYF
TRBV6-1,TRBJ1-6,NA,13,NA,TGTGCCAGCAGTACAGGAGCGGGTTTGCCCCTCCACTTT,CASSTGAGLPLHF
TRBV29-1,TRBJ2-7,NA,14,once,TGCAGCGTTCAACAGGGCGCAGGGTCCTACGAGCAGTACTTC,CSVQQGAGSYEQYF
TRBV19,TRBJ2-2,NA,16,NA,TGTGCCAGTAGTCCCGGGATCAAACTTAACACCGGGGAGCTGTTTTTT,CASSPGIKLNTGELFF